A selection of T cell receptor beta chains follows, all from one sample in a study of T cell changes during pregnancy in multiple sclerosis. The table came from immunoSEQ multiplex PCR; TCRdb's copy has only in-frame clones and leaves some out. The sample yields more than 55,000 clones, 90% seen once. This specimen consisted of peripheral blood, obtained in the third trimester of pregnancy. These receptors were obtained from a female donor in good health, enrolled as a control in a pregnancy study. Both conserved end residues are part of each CDR3. D genes are given only for firm matches. Only part of the rows carry a size: once, few, many, or a class if the clone is expanded.

len	d_gene	v_gene	abundance	j_gene	CDR3nt	CDR3aa
15	.	TRBV5-4	few	TRBJ1-1	TGTGCCAGCAGCTTGGGCGGGGGGCAGGGTGACGAAGCTTTCTTT	CASSLGGGQGDEAFF
16	TRBD1	TRBV9	.	TRBJ1-1	TGTGCCAGCAGCCGACTTAGCCGGGACAGCAACACTGAAGCTTTCTTT	CASSRLSRDSNTEAFF
16	.	TRBV13	.	TRBJ2-7	TGTGCCAGCAGCTTTCGAGTGGGGCACGGTTACTACGAGCAGTACTTC	CASSFRVGHGYYEQYF
15	.	TRBV29-1	.	TRBJ2-5	TGCAGCGTTGATGGTTTCGGGGGGCCCCAAGAGACCCAGTACTTC	CSVDGFGGPQETQYF
15	.	TRBV27	.	TRBJ1-5	TGTGCCAGCAGTTTAAACAGAGCAAGCAATCAGCCCCAGCATTTT	CASSLNRASNQPQHF
17	.	TRBV27	.	TRBJ2-6	TGTGCCAGCAGTTGGTTCGCAACCAGCTCTGGGGCCAACGTCCTGACTTTC	CASSWFATSSGANVLTF
16	TRBD2	TRBV11-2	.	TRBJ2-3	TGTGCCAGCAGCCTAACTAGCGGGATATATACAGATACGCAGTATTTT	CASSLTSGIYTDTQYF
15	.	TRBV25-1	.	TRBJ1-4	TGTGCCAGCAGTGTGGAGGCCACAACTAATGAAAAACTGTTTTTT	CASSVEATTNEKLFF
12	.	TRBV4-3	.	TRBJ1-2	TGCGCCAGCAGCTTACAGGGAGATGGCTACACCTTC	CASSLQGDGYTF
14	.	TRBV9	.	TRBJ1-2	TGTGCCAGCAGCGTAGAATCAGGGAAGGGTGGCTACACCTTC	CASSVESGKGGYTF
16	TRBD1	TRBV7-4	.	TRBJ1-6	TGTGCCAGCAGCGCCCGCGGGAGGGGGCCAAATTCACCCCTCCACTTT	CASSARGRGPNSPLHF
14	TRBD1	TRBV30	.	TRBJ2-2	TGTGCCCGGTGGGGACAGGCCAACACCGGGGAGCTGTTTTTT	CARWGQANTGELFF
18	TRBD2	TRBV25-1	few	TRBJ2-1	TGTGCCAGCAGTGCGGGACTAGCGGGAGGCCCCCAGCTCAATGAGCAGTTCTTC	CASSAGLAGGPQLNEQFF
14	TRBD1	TRBV29-1	.	TRBJ2-7	TGCAGCGTCTCAGGACAGGGTAATTCCTACGAGCAGTACTTC	CSVSGQGNSYEQYF
16	.	TRBV14	.	TRBJ1-1	TGTGCCAGCAGCCGACAGGAATACGGAGCTCTCACTGAAGCTTTCTTT	CASSRQEYGALTEAFF
14	TRBD2	TRBV6-1	.	TRBJ2-3	TGTGCCAGCACCCCCAGCGGGGGGACAGATACGCAGTATTTT	CASTPSGGTDTQYF
13	.	TRBV6-6	few	TRBJ1-2	TGTGCCAGCACCCTAGGCGGGAACTATGGCTACACCTTC	CASTLGGNYGYTF
14	TRBD1	TRBV19	few	TRBJ1-5	TGTGCCAGTAGCGAGACAGGGTTTAATCAGCCCCAGCATTTT	CASSETGFNQPQHF
13	.	TRBV19	few	TRBJ2-2	TGTGCCAGTAGTGCCTTGGGGGGCGGGGAGCTGTTTTTT	CASSALGGGELFF
14	.	TRBV4-2	.	TRBJ2-3	TGTGCCAGCAGCCAAATGGCAGTCACAGATACGCAGTATTTT	CASSQMAVTDTQYF
14	.	TRBV10-3	.	TRBJ1-1	TGTGCCATCAGGGACACTTTCTCTAGCGGTGAAGCTTTCTTT	CAIRDTFSSGEAFF
19	TRBD1	TRBV11-2	.	TRBJ1-3	TGTGCCAGCAGCGACGTTGGCCTGACAGGGCGATGGTCTGGAAACACCATATATTTT	CASSDVGLTGRWSGNTIYF
13	TRBD1	TRBV19	.	TRBJ1-1	TGTGCCAGTACCAAGGACAGGGCCACTGAAGCTTTCTTT	CASTKDRATEAFF
14	.	TRBV11-3	.	TRBJ2-5	TGTGCCAGCAGCTTAGGGCGGCAAAAAGAGACCCAGTACTTC	CASSLGRQKETQYF
16	TRBD2	TRBV11-2	.	TRBJ2-7	TGTGCCAGCAGCTTATGGGGAAGGAGAGCGGGGGGTGAGCAGTACTTC	CASSLWGRRAGGEQYF
13	TRBD1	TRBV7-9	.	TRBJ1-1	TGTGCCAGCAGCAGAACAGGGGACACTGAAGCTTTCTTT	CASSRTGDTEAFF
17	TRBD1	TRBV5-5	once	TRBJ1-2	TGTGCCAGCAGTTCTACGAGACAACAGGGGGCTCTCAACGGCTACACCTTC	CASSSTRQQGALNGYTF
14	TRBD2	TRBV29-1	.	TRBJ2-3	TGCAGCGTTGTAGCTAGCGGGAACACAGATACGCAGTATTTT	CSVVASGNTDTQYF
13	.	TRBV6-5	.	TRBJ1-2	TGTGCCAGCAGTTACACCCAGGCTTTTGGCTACACCTTC	CASSYTQAFGYTF
12	.	TRBV29-1	.	TRBJ1-2	TGCAGCGTTGAAACAGCCGGCTATGGCTACACCTTC	CSVETAGYGYTF
16	TRBD2	TRBV9	.	TRBJ2-5	TGTGCCAGCAGCGTAGTGGGTAGCGGGAGTTGGGAGACCCAGTACTTC	CASSVVGSGSWETQYF
14	.	TRBV7-8	.	TRBJ2-2	TGTGCCAGCAGCTTACAAGGGGGTGTCGGGGAGCTGTTTTTT	CASSLQGGVGELFF
18	TRBD2	TRBV7-2	.	TRBJ2-1	TGTGCCAGCAGCGCATCCCCGGGAGGGACTCTCTCCTACAATGAGCAGTTCTTC	CASSASPGGTLSYNEQFF
17	TRBD2	TRBV14	.	TRBJ2-7	TGTGCCAGCAGCCAAGATGTCCTAGCGGGGGGCCAGGACGAGCAGTACTTC	CASSQDVLAGGQDEQYF
16	.	TRBV6-1	.	TRBJ2-7	TGTGCCAGCAGTGCCAGGGGGACTCGCGGATCCTACGAGCAGTACTTC	CASSARGTRGSYEQYF
18	TRBD2	TRBV4-1	.	TRBJ2-7	TGCGCCAGCAGCCAGCTACTAGCGGGGGGGCCAAATACCTACGAGCAGTACTTC	CASSQLLAGGPNTYEQYF
15	.	TRBV6-6	.	TRBJ1-6	TGTGCCAGCAGAGCGGGAGGGGGAAACGGTTCACCCCTCCACTTT	CASRAGGGNGSPLHF
12	TRBD1	TRBV5-3	.	TRBJ2-3	TGTGCCAGAAGCTTGGTACCCCAGGGGGAGTATTTT	CARSLVPQGEYF
12	.	TRBV7-9	.	TRBJ2-3	TGTGCCAGCAGCCCGGACAGTCATACGCAGTATTTT	CASSPDSHTQYF
15	TRBD2	TRBV5-1	.	TRBJ2-3	TGCGCCAGCAGCTCAGCGGGGGACCGCACAGATACGCAGTATTTT	CASSSAGDRTDTQYF
15	.	TRBV7-2	.	TRBJ2-2	TGTGCCAGCAGCTTAGGGGGACAGAACACCGGGGAGCTGTTTTTT	CASSLGGQNTGELFF
14	TRBD1	TRBV5-5	.	TRBJ1-1	TGTGCCAGCAGCTTGGCCAGGGGGGTCTCTGAAGCTTTCTTT	CASSLARGVSEAFF
16	TRBD1	TRBV7-2	.	TRBJ1-3	TGTGCCAGCAGCTCGGACAGGGGTAGCCCTGGAAACACCATATATTTT	CASSSDRGSPGNTIYF
13	.	TRBV7-2	.	TRBJ2-1	TGTGCCAGCAGCTCCAGCCTCCAATGGGCGCAGTTCTTC	CASSSSLQWAQFF
15	.	TRBV2	.	TRBJ2-7	TGTGCCAGCAGTGAAAGGGCAGGGCAGCCTCCCGAGCAGTACTTC	CASSERAGQPPEQYF
15	.	TRBV5-1	.	TRBJ2-1	TGCGCCAGCAGCTTGATTGCAGGGGGGTACAATGAGCAGTTCTTC	CASSLIAGGYNEQFF
13	.	TRBV27	.	TRBJ2-1	TGTGCCAGCAGGGAGACCCCCTACAATGAGCAGTTCTTC	CASRETPYNEQFF
15	.	TRBV5-5	.	TRBJ1-2	TGTGCCAGCAGCTTGGGGGGGGGAATAGGCTATGGCTACACCTTC	CASSLGGGIGYGYTF
16	.	TRBV30	.	TRBJ1-4	TGTGCCTGGAAACCCCAGCCCCCCCAGCGGGATGAAAAACTGTTTTTT	CAWKPQPPQRDEKLFF
12	.	TRBV18	.	TRBJ2-7	TGTGCCAGCTCACCCGGGGAATACGAGCAGTACTTC	CASSPGEYEQYF
16	TRBD2	TRBV7-9	.	TRBJ2-7	TGTGCCAGCAGCTCGACTAGCGGGGGGCCAACCTACGAGCAGTACTTC	CASSSTSGGPTYEQYF
17	TRBD1	TRBV28	.	TRBJ1-2	TGTGCCAGCAGTGTACCCGGGACAGGGGAATGGTCTCGGGGCTACACCTTC	CASSVPGTGEWSRGYTF
14	TRBD2	TRBV7-2	.	TRBJ2-5	TGTGCCAGCAGCTTCAAGCGGGGCGGTGAGACCCAGTACTTC	CASSFKRGGETQYF
15	.	TRBV7-7	.	TRBJ1-4	TGTGCTAGCAGCTATAGAGAGGGTCCTAATGAAAAACTGTTTTTT	CASSYREGPNEKLFF
15	.	TRBV5-6	once	TRBJ2-7	TGTGCCAGCAGCTTGGGGGTAGGGGTGCCCTTCGAGCAGTACTTC	CASSLGVGVPFEQYF
12	TRBD2	TRBV30	.	TRBJ2-5	TGTGCCTGGGGCGGGGGGCAAGAGACCCAGTACTTC	CAWGGGQETQYF
15	.	TRBV5-6	.	TRBJ2-5	TGTGCCAGCAGCTCGGCGGGGGCACTACGGGAGACCCAGTACTTC	CASSSAGALRETQYF
12	TRBD1	TRBV30	.	TRBJ1-2	TGTGCCTGGAGTGGTAGGGGGCATGGCTACACCTTC	CAWSGRGHGYTF
14	TRBD2	TRBV30	.	TRBJ2-1	TGTGCCTGGACTGGACTAGCGGGTGGCTATGAGCAGTTCTTC	CAWTGLAGGYEQFF
15	.	TRBV4-3	.	TRBJ2-1	TGCGCCAGCAGCCATACGGAGGGACGGTACAATGAGCAGTTCTTC	CASSHTEGRYNEQFF